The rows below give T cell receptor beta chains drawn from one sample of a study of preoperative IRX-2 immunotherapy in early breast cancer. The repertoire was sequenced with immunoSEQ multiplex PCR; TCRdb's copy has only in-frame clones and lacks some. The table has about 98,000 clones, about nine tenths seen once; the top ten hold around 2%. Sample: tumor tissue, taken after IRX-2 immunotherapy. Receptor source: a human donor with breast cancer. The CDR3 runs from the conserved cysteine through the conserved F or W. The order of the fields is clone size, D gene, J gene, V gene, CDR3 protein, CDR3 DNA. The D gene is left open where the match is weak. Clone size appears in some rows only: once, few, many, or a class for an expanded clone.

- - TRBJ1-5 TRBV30 CAWSSPHGNQPQHF TGTGCCTGGAGTTCTCCTCATGGGAATCAGCCCCAGCATTTT
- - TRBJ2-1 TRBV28 CASSLWGAGQGLGNEQFF TGTGCCAGCAGTTTATGGGGGGCTGGGCAGGGTCTGGGCAATGAGCAGTTCTTC
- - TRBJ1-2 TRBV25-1 CVSSGSRGGYTF TGTGTCAGCAGCGGGAGTAGGGGTGGCTACACCTTC
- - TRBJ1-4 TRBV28 CASSISGARNEKLFF TGTGCCAGCAGTATCTCGGGGGCGCGGAATGAAAAACTGTTTTTT
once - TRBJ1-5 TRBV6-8 CASSRIKEGNQPQHF TGTGCCAGCAGCCGAATCAAAGAGGGCAATCAGCCCCAGCATTTT
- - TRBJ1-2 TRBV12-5 CASGLTRGGNYGYTF TGTGCTAGTGGTTTGACCCGGGGGGGGAACTATGGCTACACCTTC
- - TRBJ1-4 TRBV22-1 CASSERDEEKLFF TGTGCCAGCAGTGAACGGGACGAGGAAAAACTGTTTTTT
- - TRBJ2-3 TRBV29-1 CSVRAPSTDTQYF TGCAGCGTGCGGGCGCCCTCCACAGATACGCAGTATTTT
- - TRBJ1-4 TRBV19 CASKPLPPDGEKLFF TGTGCCAGCAAGCCCCTTCCCCCGGACGGTGAAAAACTGTTTTTT
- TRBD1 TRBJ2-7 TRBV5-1 CASSWQTLGTGSYEQYF TGCGCCAGCAGCTGGCAAACCCTCGGGACAGGGTCCTACGAGCAGTACTTC
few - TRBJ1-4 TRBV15 CATSRDQQGTNEKLFF TGTGCCACCAGCAGAGACCAACAGGGAACTAATGAAAAACTGTTTTTT
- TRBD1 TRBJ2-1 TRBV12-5 CASGLWTGNSYNEQFF TGTGCTAGTGGTCTATGGACAGGAAACTCCTACAATGAGCAGTTCTTC
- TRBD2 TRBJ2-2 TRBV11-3 CASSSDGLAGEGGELFF TGTGCCAGCAGCTCGGACGGACTAGCGGGAGAGGGCGGGGAGCTGTTTTTT
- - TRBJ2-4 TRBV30 CAWRAQGSKNIQYF TGTGCCTGGAGAGCCCAAGGTTCCAAAAACATTCAGTACTTC
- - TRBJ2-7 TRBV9 CASSATPYEQYF TGTGCCAGCAGTGCTACACCTTACGAGCAGTACTTC
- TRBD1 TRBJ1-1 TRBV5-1 CASSPRQGAAGTEAFF TGCGCCAGCAGCCCCCGACAGGGGGCAGCGGGCACTGAAGCTTTCTTT
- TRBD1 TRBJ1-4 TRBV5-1 CASSQWTGTNEKLFF TGCGCCAGCAGCCAGTGGACAGGGACAAATGAAAAACTGTTTTTT
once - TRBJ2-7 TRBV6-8 CASSISGTDTYEQYF TGTGCCAGCAGTATCTCCGGGACGGACACCTACGAGCAGTACTTC
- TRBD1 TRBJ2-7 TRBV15 CATSRGGTGGDEQYF TGTGCCACCAGCAGAGGAGGGACAGGGGGGGACGAGCAGTACTTC
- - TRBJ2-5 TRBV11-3 CASSLGGLQETQYF TGTGCCAGCAGCTTGGGGGGCTTACAAGAGACCCAGTACTTC
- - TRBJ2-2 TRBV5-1 CASSLGSGRITGELFF TGCGCCAGCAGCTTGGGTTCAGGGAGAATCACCGGGGAGCTGTTTTTT
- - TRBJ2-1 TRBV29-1 CSARDLLAYNEQFF TGCAGCGCAAGGGATCTTTTAGCCTACAATGAGCAGTTCTTC
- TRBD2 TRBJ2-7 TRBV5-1 CASSLGGLESYEQYF TGCGCCAGCAGCTTGGGGGGACTAGAATCCTACGAGCAGTACTTC
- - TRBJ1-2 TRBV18 CASSPAGDGYTF TGTGCCAGCTCACCAGCAGGGGATGGCTACACCTTC
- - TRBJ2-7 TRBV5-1 CASSLTRAIHEQYF TGCGCCAGCAGCTTGACCAGGGCGATCCACGAGCAGTACTTC
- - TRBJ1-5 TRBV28 CASSFGSNQPQHF TGTGCCAGCAGTTTCGGTAGCAATCAGCCCCAGCATTTT
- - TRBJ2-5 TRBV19 CASSNPGTGAMKTQYF TGTGCCAGTAGTAACCCCGGGACCGGAGCTATGAAGACCCAGTACTTC
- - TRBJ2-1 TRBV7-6 CASSLDKAGQTYNEQFF TGTGCCAGCAGCTTGGATAAGGCGGGACAGACCTACAATGAGCAGTTCTTC
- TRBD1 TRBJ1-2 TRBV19 CASSRTGITYGYTF TGTGCCAGTAGTAGGACAGGAATAACTTATGGCTACACCTTC
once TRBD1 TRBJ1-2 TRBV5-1 CASSSVPGQAYGYTF TGCGCCAGCAGCTCGGTACCGGGACAGGCCTATGGCTACACCTTC
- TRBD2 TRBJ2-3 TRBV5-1 CASRRAAGATDTQYF TGCGCCAGCAGAAGGGCGGCGGGAGCAACAGATACGCAGTATTTT
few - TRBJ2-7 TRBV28 CASVGGAEEQYF TGTGCCAGCGTCGGAGGGGCCGAAGAGCAGTACTTC
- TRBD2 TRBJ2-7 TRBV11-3 CASSKAGGIIYEQYF TGTGCCAGCAGCAAAGCGGGAGGGATTATCTACGAGCAGTACTTC
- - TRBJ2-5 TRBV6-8 CASRGTPEAGETQYF TGTGCCAGCAGGGGTACGCCGGAGGCGGGGGAGACCCAGTACTTC
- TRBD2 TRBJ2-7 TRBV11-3 CASSQGAGGPYEQYF TGTGCCAGCAGCCAGGGAGCGGGAGGGCCGTACGAGCAGTACTTC
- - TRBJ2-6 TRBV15 CATSRDNSGANVLTF TGTGCCACCAGCAGAGACAACTCTGGGGCCAACGTCCTGACTTTC
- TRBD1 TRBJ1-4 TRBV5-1 CASSLGRGRTNEKLFF TGCGCCAGCAGCTTGGGGAGGGGGCGAACTAATGAAAAACTGTTTTTT
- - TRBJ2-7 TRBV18 CASSSPGELDEQYF TGTGCCAGCTCTTCACCCGGTGAGTTGGACGAGCAGTACTTC
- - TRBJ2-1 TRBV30 CAWGTYNEQFF TGTGCCTGGGGGACCTACAATGAGCAGTTCTTC
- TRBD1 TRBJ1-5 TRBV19 CASSRTGVSNQPQHF TGTGCCAGTAGCCGAACAGGGGTAAGCAATCAGCCCCAGCATTTT
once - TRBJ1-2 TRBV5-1 CASSRSLPSYGYTF TGCGCCAGCAGTCGCAGCTTACCCTCTTATGGCTACACCTTC
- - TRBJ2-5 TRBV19 CASSVSRGGETQYF TGTGCCAGTAGCGTCTCGCGGGGTGGGGAGACCCAGTACTTC
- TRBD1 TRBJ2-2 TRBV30 CAWSRQGLNANTGELFF TGTGCCTGGAGCCGACAGGGGTTAAACGCGAACACCGGGGAGCTGTTTTTT
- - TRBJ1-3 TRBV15 CATSSELSSGNTIYF TGTGCCACCAGCAGCGAACTGAGCTCTGGAAACACCATATATTTT
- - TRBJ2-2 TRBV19 CASSIAVVTGELFF TGTGCCAGTAGTATCGCGGTCGTCACCGGGGAGCTGTTTTTT
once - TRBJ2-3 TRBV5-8 CASSLQGADTQYF TGTGCCAGCAGCTTACAGGGCGCCGATACGCAGTATTTT